Following are 11 T cell receptor beta chains from one sample sequenced in a study of Tregs in tolerant kidney transplant recipients. Clones were sequenced by immunoSEQ multiplex PCR, and TCRdb holds only the in-frame ones, with some missing. The sample yields 90,000 to 150,000 clones, roughly nine tenths seen once. What was sequenced was CD4+ T cells from blood. The source of these receptors is a human donor in good health.

The chain combines TRBV5-4 with TRBJ2-7; D may correspond to TRBD1 or TRBD2 (5 bases each). This CDR3 comprises 15 residues. Germline CDR1 reads SGHNT; CDR2 reads YYREEE (reference sequence). With 4 bases removed from V and 2 bases from J, the gap between germline ends came to 16 bases. CDR3 sequence (DNA): TGTGCCAGCAGCCTCGGGACCTCGAGCACCTACGAGCAGTACTTC. This codes for CASSLGTSSTYEQYF.

The rearrangement uses TRBV15 and TRBJ2-3; 9 positions match TRBD1. Per germline, CDR1 LNHNV and CDR2 YYDKDF (reference sequence). The CDR3 spans 15 residues. With 9 bases clipped from V and 1 base from J, the junction kept 8 bases outside the gene matches. The CDR3 is CATAPRTGGTDTQYF. The CDR3 DNA is TGTGCCACGGCCCCTAGGACAGGGGGCACAGATACGCAGTATTTT.

The chain carries TRBV6-1 and TRBJ2-1; 9 bases match TRBD2. V gave up 7 bases and J gave up 7 bases; unmatched junction bases: 8. This CDR3 has 14 amino acids. Germline V lookup: CDR1 MNHNS, CDR2 SASEGT. CDR3 nucleotides: TGTGCCAGCAAACTGGGACTAGCTGAAAATGAGCAGTTCTTC. It yields the protein CASKLGLAENEQFF.

The chain joins TRBV5-5 to TRBJ1-5, with D uncertain. V lost 0 bases, J lost 10 bases, and 8 bases lay in between. Germline V gene sequence: CDR1 SGHKS, CDR2 YYEKEE (reference sequence). This CDR3 region has 12 residues. The CDR3 DNA reads TGTGCCAGCAGCTTGGGCCTCGGACCCCAGCATTTT. This translates into CASSLGLGPQHF.

Note on this clone: The junction departs from the called germline gene at one end, perhaps through a read error. This chain connects TRBV30 to TRBJ1-3; a weak D match, TRBD1 (6 bases). This CDR3 comprises 16 residues. Germline values: CDR1 GTSNPN, CDR2 SVGIG (reference sequence). The CDR3 DNA is TGTGCCTGGAGTGTACACTCAGGAGGGGGGGGAAACGCCATATATTTT. As protein: CAWSVHSGGGGNAIYF.

The rearrangement joins TRBV5-1 to TRBJ2-7, with TRBD1 matching over 9 bases. Germline trimming cut 3 bases from V and 6 bases from J; bases unmatched to any gene: 7. CDR3 size: 14 residues. Germline V CDR1 and CDR2: SGHRS, YFSETQ. The CDR3 DNA is TGCGCCAGCAGCTCCGGACAGGGGTCTGCCGAGCAGTACTTC. This translates into CASSSGQGSAEQYF.

Worth noting for this clone: A read error may account for a junction end that differs from germline. This rearrangement joins TRBV5-1 to TRBJ1-6, with 7 positions matching TRBD1. Germline assignment: CDR1 SGHRS and CDR2 YFSETQ. The CDR3 length is 15 residues. In nucleotides, the CDR3 is TGCGCCAGCAGCTTAAGACAGGGCTGGGATTCACTCCTCCACTTT. Amino acid sequence: CASSLRQGWDSLLHF.

V is TRBV5-4 and J is TRBJ1-2; D remains ambiguous. Trimming stripped 4 bases from V and 9 bases from J, with 13 bases between. Germline-derived CDR1 and CDR2 are SGHNT and YYREEE (reference sequence). The CDR3 length is 12 residues. CDR3 region: CASSKDGLSYTF. The CDR3 DNA reads as TGTGCCAGCAGCAAGGACGGGCTTAGCTACACCTTC.

There are a few counts of this clone. The chain couples TRBV29-1 to TRBJ2-2, with D tentatively TRBD2 (5 bases). V lost 2 bases and J lost 2, with 15 bases in between. Germline lookup yields CDR1 SQVTM and CDR2 ANQGSEA. This CDR3 is 16 amino acids long. CDR3 DNA: TGCAGCGTTGAATCCGGCCTAGCAGACAACACCGGGGAGCTGTTTTTT. It yields the protein CSVESGLADNTGELFF.

This rearrangement joins TRBV7-8 to TRBJ2-5, with D perhaps matching TRBD2 (7 bases). V was cut by 3 bases and J by 5 bases, with 13 bases left in between. The CDR3 covers 14 residues. Per germline, CDR1 SGHVS and CDR2 FQNEAQ. The CDR3 coding sequence is TGTGCCAGCAGCTTCCGGGGGGCTAGGGAGACCCAGTACTTC. As protein: CASSFRGARETQYF.

The chain carries TRBV5-4 and TRBJ2-7, with 9 bases identical to TRBD2. Trimming at V came to 4 bases and at J to 4 bases, leaving 12 bases not matched to a gene. This CDR3 has 16 amino acids. CDR1 SGHNT and CDR2 YYREEE come from the germline V gene (reference sequence). CDR3 sequence (DNA): TGTGCCAGCAGCCCCGCGGGGCGGGAGGGCGGGTACGAGCAGTACTTC. Its protein product is CASSPAGREGGYEQYF. The full variable domain, in which reference TRBV5-4 and TRBJ2-7 provide the parts outside the CDR3, is ETGVTQSPTHLIKTRGQQVTLRCSSQSGHNTVSWYQQALGQGPQFIFQYYREEENGRGNFPPRFSGLQFPNYSSELNVNALELDDSALYLCASSPAGREGGYEQYFGPGTRLTVT.